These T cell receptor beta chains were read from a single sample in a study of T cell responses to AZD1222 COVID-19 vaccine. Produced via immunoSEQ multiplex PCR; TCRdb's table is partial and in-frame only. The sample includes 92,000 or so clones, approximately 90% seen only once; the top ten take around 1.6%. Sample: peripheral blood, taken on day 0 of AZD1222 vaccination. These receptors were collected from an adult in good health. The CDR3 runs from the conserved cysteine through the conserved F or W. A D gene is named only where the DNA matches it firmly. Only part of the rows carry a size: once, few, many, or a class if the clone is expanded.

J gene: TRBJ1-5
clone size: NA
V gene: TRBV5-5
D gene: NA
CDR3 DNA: TGTGCCAGCAGCTTGGGTGGGGGGATTCAGCCCCAGCATTTT
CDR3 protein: CASSLGGGIQPQHF

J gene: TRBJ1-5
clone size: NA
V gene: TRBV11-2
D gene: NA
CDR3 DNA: TGTGCCAGCAGCTTAAGACCCGGGGTCAATCAGCCCCAGCATTTT
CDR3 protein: CASSLRPGVNQPQHF

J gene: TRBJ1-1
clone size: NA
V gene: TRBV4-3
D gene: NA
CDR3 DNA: TGCGCCAGCAGCCAAGAATGGGGGGTGGCTGAAGCTTTCTTT
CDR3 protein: CASSQEWGVAEAFF

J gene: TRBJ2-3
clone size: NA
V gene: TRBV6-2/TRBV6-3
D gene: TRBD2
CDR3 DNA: TGTGCCAGCAGTTACAGGAGGACTAGCGGGGGTAGCACAGATACGCAGTATTTT
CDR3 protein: CASSYRRTSGGSTDTQYF

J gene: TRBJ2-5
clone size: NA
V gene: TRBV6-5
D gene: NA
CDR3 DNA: TGTGCCAGCACCTCACAAGGGGAGACCCAGTACTTC
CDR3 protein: CASTSQGETQYF

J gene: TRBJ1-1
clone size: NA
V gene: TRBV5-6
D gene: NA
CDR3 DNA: TGTGCCAGCAGGTCCCCTACAGGGTCCACTGAAGCTTTCTTT
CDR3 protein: CASRSPTGSTEAFF

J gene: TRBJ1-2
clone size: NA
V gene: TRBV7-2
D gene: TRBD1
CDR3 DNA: TGTGCCAGCAGCTTAGGCAGGGACAGCCCCTATGGCTACACCTTC
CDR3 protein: CASSLGRDSPYGYTF

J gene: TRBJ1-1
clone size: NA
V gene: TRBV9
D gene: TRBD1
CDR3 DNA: TGTGCCAGCAGCAGCCAGGGGGGCACTGAAGCTTTCTTT
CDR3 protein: CASSSQGGTEAFF

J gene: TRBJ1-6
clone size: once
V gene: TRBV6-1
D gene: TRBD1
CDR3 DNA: TGTGCCAGCAGTGAAGGGACAGGGGGTTCACCCCTCCACTTT
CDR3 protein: CASSEGTGGSPLHF

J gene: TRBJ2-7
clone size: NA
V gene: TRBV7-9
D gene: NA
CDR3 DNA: TGTGCCAGCAGCTTAGGGTCAGGGACTCACGAGCAGTACTTC
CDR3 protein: CASSLGSGTHEQYF

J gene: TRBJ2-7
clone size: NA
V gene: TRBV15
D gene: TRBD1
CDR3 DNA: TGTGCCACCAGCGGAGGGACAGGGAACGACGAGCAGTACTTC
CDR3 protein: CATSGGTGNDEQYF

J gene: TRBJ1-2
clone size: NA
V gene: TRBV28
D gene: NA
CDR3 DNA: TGTGCCAGCAGACCCCTGTCATCGGGTAACTATGGCTACACCTTC
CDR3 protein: CASRPLSSGNYGYTF

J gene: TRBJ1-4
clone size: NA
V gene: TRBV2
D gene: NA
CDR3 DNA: TGTGCCAGCACCTCGGACGTTGAAAAACTGTTTTTT
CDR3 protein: CASTSDVEKLFF

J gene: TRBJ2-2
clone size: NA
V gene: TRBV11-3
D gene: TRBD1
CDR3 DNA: TGTGCCAGCAGCTTTGACAGGGCCGGGGAGCTGTTTTTT
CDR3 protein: CASSFDRAGELFF

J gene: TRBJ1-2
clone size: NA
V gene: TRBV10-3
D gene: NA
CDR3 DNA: TGTGCCATCAGTGAGACCCTTGGAGGGGGTGCCGGCTACACCTTC
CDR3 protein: CAISETLGGGAGYTF

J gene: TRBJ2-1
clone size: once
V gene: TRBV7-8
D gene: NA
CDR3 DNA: TGTGCCAGCACCATACATCGTCCGGGGAGCTCCTACAATGAGCAGTTCTTC
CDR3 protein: CASTIHRPGSSYNEQFF

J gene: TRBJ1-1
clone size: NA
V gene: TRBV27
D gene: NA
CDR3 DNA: TGTGCCAGCAGTTTGGAGGCGTTAGGTGAAGCTTTCTTT
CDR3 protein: CASSLEALGEAFF

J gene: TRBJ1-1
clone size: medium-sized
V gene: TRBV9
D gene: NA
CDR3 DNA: TGTGCCAGCAGCGTAGATTCGAACACTGAAGCTTTCTTT
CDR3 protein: CASSVDSNTEAFF

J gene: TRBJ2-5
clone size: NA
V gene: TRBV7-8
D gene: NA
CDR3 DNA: TGTGCCAGCAGCGTCTGGGAGTCCGAGGGCGCAGAGACCCAGTACTTC
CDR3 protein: CASSVWESEGAETQYF

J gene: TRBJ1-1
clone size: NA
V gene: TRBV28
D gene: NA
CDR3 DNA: TGTGCCAGCAGTTTGGTTCGGGGGAGGGGAGCTTTCTTT
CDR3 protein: CASSLVRGRGAFF

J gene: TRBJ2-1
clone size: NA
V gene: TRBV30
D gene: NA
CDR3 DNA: TGTGCCTGGAGTGTACGTAGGGCGACGACCTACAATGAGCAGTTCTTC
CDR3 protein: CAWSVRRATTYNEQFF

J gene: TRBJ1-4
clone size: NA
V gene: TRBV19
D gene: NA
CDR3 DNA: TGTGCTTACGACGGGATCTCTAATGAAAAACTGTTTTTT
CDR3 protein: CAYDGISNEKLFF

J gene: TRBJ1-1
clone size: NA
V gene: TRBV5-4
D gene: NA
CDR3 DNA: TGTGCCAGCAGCATAGGACAGCGCATGAACACTGAAGCTTTCTTT
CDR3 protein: CASSIGQRMNTEAFF

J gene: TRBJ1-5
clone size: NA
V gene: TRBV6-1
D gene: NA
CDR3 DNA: TGTGCCAGCAGTGAACTGCGGGCAGGGAGTCCCCAGCATTTT
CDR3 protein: CASSELRAGSPQHF

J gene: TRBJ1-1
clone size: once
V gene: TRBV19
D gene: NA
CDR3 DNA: TGTGCCAGTAGGGACAGACCGAACACTGAAGCTTTCTTT
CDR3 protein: CASRDRPNTEAFF

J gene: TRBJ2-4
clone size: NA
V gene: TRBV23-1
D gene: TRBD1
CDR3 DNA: TGCGCCAGCACAATAGACAGGGAAGGAAACATTCAGTACTTC
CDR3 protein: CASTIDREGNIQYF

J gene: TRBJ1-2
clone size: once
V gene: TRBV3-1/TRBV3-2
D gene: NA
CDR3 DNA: TGTGCCAGCAGCTCCCTTGGGTATGGCTACACCTTC
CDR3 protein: CASSSLGYGYTF

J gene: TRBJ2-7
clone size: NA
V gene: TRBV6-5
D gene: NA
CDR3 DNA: TGTGCCAGCAACCTGAGGGGGGGATACGAGCAGTACTTC
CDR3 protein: CASNLRGGYEQYF

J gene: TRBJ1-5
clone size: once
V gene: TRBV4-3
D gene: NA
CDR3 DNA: TGCGCCAGCAGCCAAGAACTCCGGGCTAGCAATCAGCCCCAGCATTTT
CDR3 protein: CASSQELRASNQPQHF

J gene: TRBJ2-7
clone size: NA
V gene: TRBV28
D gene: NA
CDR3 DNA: TGTGCCAGCAGTTCCCTTCTTGGGCAGTTTATCTCCTACGAGCAGTACTTC
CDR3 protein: CASSSLLGQFISYEQYF

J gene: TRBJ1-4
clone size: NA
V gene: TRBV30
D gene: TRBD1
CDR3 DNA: TGTGCCTGGACAGGGGGACCAACTAATGAAAAACTGTTTTTT
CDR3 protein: CAWTGGPTNEKLFF

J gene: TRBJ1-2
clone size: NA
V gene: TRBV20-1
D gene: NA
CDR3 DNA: TGCAGTGCTATGATGGACTATGGCTACACCTTC
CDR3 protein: CSAMMDYGYTF

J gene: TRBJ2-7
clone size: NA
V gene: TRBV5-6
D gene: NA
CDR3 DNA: TGTGCCAGCAGCTACGGACAGAGCTCCTACGAGCAGTACTTC
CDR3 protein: CASSYGQSSYEQYF

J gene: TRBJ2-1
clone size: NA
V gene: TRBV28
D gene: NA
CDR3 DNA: TGTGCCAGCAGTTTACCCGTCCGGGTAAGAAATGAGCAGTTCTTC
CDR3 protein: CASSLPVRVRNEQFF

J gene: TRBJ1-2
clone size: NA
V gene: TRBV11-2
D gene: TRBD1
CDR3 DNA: TGTGCCAGCAGCCCTGAGGTGGCAGGGGGCATCTATGGCTACACCTTC
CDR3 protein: CASSPEVAGGIYGYTF

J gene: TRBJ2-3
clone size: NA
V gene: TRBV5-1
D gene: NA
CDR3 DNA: TGCGCCAGCAGCTTGCGCGGAGGAGGGGGCACAGATACGCAGTATTTT
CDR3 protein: CASSLRGGGGTDTQYF

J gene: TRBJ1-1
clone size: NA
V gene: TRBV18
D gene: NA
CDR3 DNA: TGTGCCAGCTCACTGTGGACCGAGAACACTGAAGCTTTCTTT
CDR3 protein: CASSLWTENTEAFF

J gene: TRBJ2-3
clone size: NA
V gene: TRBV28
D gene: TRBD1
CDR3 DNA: TGTGCCAGCAGCCCGGGACAGACGGGTGTAATTACGCAGTATTTT
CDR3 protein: CASSPGQTGVITQYF

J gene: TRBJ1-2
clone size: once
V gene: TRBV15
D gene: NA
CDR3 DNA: TGTGCCACCAGCAGAGAAACATCCAGGGGATACGGCTACACCTTC
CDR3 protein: CATSRETSRGYGYTF

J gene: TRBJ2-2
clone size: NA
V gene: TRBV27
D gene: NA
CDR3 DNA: TGTGCCAGCAGACCGCAGGGTCCCGGGGAGCTGTTTTTT
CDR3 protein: CASRPQGPGELFF

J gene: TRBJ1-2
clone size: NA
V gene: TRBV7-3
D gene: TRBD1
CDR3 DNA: TGTGCCAGCAGCCCCAGCGGGACAGGGAGCTACACCTTC
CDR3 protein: CASSPSGTGSYTF

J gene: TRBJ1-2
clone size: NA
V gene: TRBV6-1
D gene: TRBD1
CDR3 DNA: TGTGCCAGCAGTGAAGTCATAGGGGACAGTCACATTGGCTACACCTTC
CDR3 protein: CASSEVIGDSHIGYTF

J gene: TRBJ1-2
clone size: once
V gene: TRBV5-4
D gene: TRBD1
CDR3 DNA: TGTGCCAGCAGCTCTCCGGGACAGGGCCATTCTGGCTACACCTTC
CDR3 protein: CASSSPGQGHSGYTF

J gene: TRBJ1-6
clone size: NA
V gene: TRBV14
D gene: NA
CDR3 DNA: TGTGCCAGCAGCCAAGATCCCCGGGGGGGAACACCCCTCCACTTT
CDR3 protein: CASSQDPRGGTPLHF

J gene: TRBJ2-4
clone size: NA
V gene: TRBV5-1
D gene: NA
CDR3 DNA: TGCGCCAGCAGCTTGGAGGTAGCCAAAAACATTCAGTACTTC
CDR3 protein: CASSLEVAKNIQYF

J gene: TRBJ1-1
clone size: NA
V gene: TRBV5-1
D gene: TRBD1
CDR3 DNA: TGCGCCAGCAGCCCATCCAGGGGGGCGGGCACTGAAGCTTTCTTT
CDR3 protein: CASSPSRGAGTEAFF

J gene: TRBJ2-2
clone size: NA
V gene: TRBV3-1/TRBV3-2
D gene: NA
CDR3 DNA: TGTGCCAGCAGCCAAGATGCAGTCACCGGGGAGCTGTTTTTT
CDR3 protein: CASSQDAVTGELFF

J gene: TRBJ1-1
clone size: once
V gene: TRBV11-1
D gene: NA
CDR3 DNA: TGTGCCAGCAGCTATCGGGGTACGGGAGAAGCTTTCTTT
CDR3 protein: CASSYRGTGEAFF

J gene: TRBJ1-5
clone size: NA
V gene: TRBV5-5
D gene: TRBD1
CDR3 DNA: TGTGCCAGCAGCACATTACCGGGACAGGGGTATCAGCCCCAGCATTTT
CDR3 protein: CASSTLPGQGYQPQHF

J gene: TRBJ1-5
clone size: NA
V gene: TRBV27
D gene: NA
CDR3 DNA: TGTGCCAGCACCAATACCGGGGGCAATCAGCCCCAGCATTTT
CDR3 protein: CASTNTGGNQPQHF

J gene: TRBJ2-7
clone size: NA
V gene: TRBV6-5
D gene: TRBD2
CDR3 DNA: TGTGCCAGTGCTAGCGGGGGGAACGAATACGAGCAGTACTTC
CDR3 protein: CASASGGNEYEQYF

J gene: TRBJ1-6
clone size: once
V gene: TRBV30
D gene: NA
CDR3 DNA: TGTGCCTGTACTTTAACCGCTTCTGGTAATTCACCCCTCCACTTT
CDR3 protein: CACTLTASGNSPLHF

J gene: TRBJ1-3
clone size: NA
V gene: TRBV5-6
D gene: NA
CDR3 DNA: TGTGCCAGCAGCTTTTCTGGGATGCACACCATATATTTT
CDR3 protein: CASSFSGMHTIYF

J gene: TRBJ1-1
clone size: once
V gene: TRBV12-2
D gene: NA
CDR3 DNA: TGTGCAAGTCGCTCCTGCCCAATACGCATACCCCTATCCTTGAACACTGAAGCTTTCTTT
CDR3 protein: CASRSCPIRIPLSLNTEAFF

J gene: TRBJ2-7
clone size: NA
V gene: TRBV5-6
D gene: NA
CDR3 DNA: TGTGCCAGCAGCTTGGATGTTGGGGCAGGTTACGAGCAGTACTTC
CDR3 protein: CASSLDVGAGYEQYF